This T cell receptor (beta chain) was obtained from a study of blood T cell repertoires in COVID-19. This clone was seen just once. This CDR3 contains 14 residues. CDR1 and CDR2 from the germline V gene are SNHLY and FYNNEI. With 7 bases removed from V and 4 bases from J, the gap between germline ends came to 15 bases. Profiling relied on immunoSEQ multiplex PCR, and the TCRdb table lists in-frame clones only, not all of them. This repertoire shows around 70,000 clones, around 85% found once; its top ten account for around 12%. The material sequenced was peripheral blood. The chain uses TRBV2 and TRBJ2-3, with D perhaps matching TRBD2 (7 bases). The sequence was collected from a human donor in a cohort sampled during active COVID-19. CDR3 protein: CASNRGGGSDTQYF. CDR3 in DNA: TGTGCCAGCAATCGCGGGGGCGGGTCAGATACGCAGTATTTT.